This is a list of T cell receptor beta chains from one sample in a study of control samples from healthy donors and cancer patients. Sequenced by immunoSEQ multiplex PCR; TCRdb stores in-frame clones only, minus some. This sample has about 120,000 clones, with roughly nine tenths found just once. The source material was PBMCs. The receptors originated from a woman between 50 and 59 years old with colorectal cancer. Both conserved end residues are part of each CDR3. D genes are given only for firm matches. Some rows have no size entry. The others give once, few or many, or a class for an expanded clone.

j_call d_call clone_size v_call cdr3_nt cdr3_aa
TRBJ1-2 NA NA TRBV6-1 TGTGCCAGCAGTGAAAATCTGTATGGCTACACCTTC CASSENLYGYTF
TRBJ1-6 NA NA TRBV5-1 TGCGCCAGCAGCAAAGGAGGGTTTTTCGCGGGGAAATATTCACCCCTCCACTTT CASSKGGFFAGKYSPLHF
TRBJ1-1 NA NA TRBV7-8 TGTGCCAGCAGCTCCACAGGGATGAACACTGAAGCTTTCTTT CASSSTGMNTEAFF
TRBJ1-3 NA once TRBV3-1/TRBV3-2 TGTGCCAGCAGCCAAGTCTTGCAAGGAAACACCATATATTTT CASSQVLQGNTIYF
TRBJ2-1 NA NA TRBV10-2 TGCGCCAGCAGGAACGACAAGGGGGGGCTCTCCTACAATGAGCAGTTCTTC CASRNDKGGLSYNEQFF
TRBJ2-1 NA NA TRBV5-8 TGTGCCAGCAGCTTGCGAGAGCCCCACAATGAGCAGTTCTTC CASSLREPHNEQFF
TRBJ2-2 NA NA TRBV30 TGTGCCTGGAGTGTAGTCACCGGGGAGCTGTTTTTT CAWSVVTGELFF
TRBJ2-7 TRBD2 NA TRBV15 TGTGCCACCAGCAGAGATCGGGGGGTAGGCTACGAGCAGTACTTC CATSRDRGVGYEQYF
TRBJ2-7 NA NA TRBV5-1 TGCGCCAGCAGCTTGGCTGTTGGGATAGAAGCTAGGGAGCAGTACTTC CASSLAVGIEAREQYF
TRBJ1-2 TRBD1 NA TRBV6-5 TGTGCCAGCAGTTACTCGAGCACAGGGGGCGGCTACACCTTC CASSYSSTGGGYTF
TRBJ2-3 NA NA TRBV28 TGTGCCAGCAGTTTAAATGGGATATACACAGATACGCAGTATTTT CASSLNGIYTDTQYF
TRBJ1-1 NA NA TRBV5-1 TGCGCCAGCAGCTTGGTAGGGAAGATGAACACTGAAGCTTTCTTT CASSLVGKMNTEAFF
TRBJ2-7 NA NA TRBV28 TGTGCCAGCAGTTTCGCCTCATACGAGCAGTACTTC CASSFASYEQYF
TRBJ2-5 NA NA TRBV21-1 TGTGCCAGCAGCAAAGATCAGGCTTGGGAGACCCAGTACTTC CASSKDQAWETQYF
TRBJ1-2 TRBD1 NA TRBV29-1 TGCAGCGTTGAAGGAAGACAGGGAGTCTATGGCTACACCTTC CSVEGRQGVYGYTF
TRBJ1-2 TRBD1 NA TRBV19 TGTGCCAGTAGGCAAACTAACAGGGGCTGGGGCTACACCTTC CASRQTNRGWGYTF
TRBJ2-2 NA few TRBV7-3 TGTGCCAGCAGGGGGCGCAGGGACACCGGGGAGCTGTTTTTT CASRGRRDTGELFF
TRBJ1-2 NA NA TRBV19 TGTGCCAGTAGTCTACAATCAAGAGACGATGGCTACACCTTC CASSLQSRDDGYTF
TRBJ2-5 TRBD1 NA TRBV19 TGTGCCAGTAGTATAGGCACAGGGGGCGACGTGGAGACCCAGTACTTC CASSIGTGGDVETQYF
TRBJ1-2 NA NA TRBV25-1 TGTGCCAGCAGTGAATATCAACAGGGCGATGGCTACACCTTC CASSEYQQGDGYTF
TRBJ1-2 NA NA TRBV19 TGTGCCAGTAGTACTAACAACAACTATGGCTACACCTTC CASSTNNNYGYTF
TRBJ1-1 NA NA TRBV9 TGTGCCAGCAGCGTAGGGGCACCCACGAACACTGAAGCTTTCTTT CASSVGAPTNTEAFF
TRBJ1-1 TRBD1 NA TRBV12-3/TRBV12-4 TGTGCCAGCAGGAAAGGGGGCGACACTGAAGCTTTCTTT CASRKGGDTEAFF
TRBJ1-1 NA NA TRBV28 TGTGCCAGCAGCCGTCCCCAGGGGAGGAGCACTGAAGCTTTCTTT CASSRPQGRSTEAFF
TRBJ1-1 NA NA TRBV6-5 TGTGCCACTCTGGGACGATCACTGAACACTGAAGCTTTCTTT CATLGRSLNTEAFF
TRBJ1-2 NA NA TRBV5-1 TGCGCCAGCAGCTTGGCTGACTACAGAAGCTATGGCTACACCTTC CASSLADYRSYGYTF
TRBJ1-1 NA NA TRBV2 TGTGCCAGCACCCCCCAAGGGGAACTAAACACTGAAGCTTTCTTT CASTPQGELNTEAFF
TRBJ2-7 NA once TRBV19 TGTGCCAGTAGTATCAGCTTGTTGTTGGACTACGAGCAGTACTTC CASSISLLLDYEQYF
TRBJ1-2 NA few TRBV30 TGTGCCTGGAGTGTATACCCTGAAAGCTATGGCTACACCTTC CAWSVYPESYGYTF
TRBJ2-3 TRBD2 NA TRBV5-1 TGCGCCAGCAGCTTGGCGATGACTAGCGGGGGCACAGATACGCAGTATTTT CASSLAMTSGGTDTQYF
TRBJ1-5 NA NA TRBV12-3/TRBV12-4 TGTGCCAGCAGTCGACAGGACAATCAGCCCCAGCATTTT CASSRQDNQPQHF
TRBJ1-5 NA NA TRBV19 TGTGCCAGTAGTATGAAGGCTCAGCCCCAGCATTTT CASSMKAQPQHF
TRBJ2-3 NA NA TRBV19 TGTGCCAGTAGTATAGGTCCGGGCACAGATACGCAGTATTTT CASSIGPGTDTQYF
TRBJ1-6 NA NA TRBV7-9 TGTGCCAGCAGCTTAGCCGATTGGGGGGGCTTCTATAATTCACCCCTCCACTTT CASSLADWGGFYNSPLHF
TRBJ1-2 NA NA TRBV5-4 TGTGCCAGCAGCTTCGGGGCCAGACCTAACTATGGCTACACCTTC CASSFGARPNYGYTF
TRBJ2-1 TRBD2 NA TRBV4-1 TGCGCCAGCAGCCCCGGAGGACTAGCGGGACTGAACAATGAGCAGTTCTTC CASSPGGLAGLNNEQFF
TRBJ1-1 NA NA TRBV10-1 TGCGCCAGCAGTGAGTCCTTTCTCCCGGGGAGTACTAAGAACACTGAAGCTTTCTTT CASSESFLPGSTKNTEAFF
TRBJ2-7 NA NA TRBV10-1 TGCGCCAGCAGTGACAGCCAGTACGAGCAGTACTTC CASSDSQYEQYF
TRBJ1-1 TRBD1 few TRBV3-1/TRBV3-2 TGTGCCAGCAGGTACGGGGACAGGGTAGGCACTGAAGCTTTCTTT CASRYGDRVGTEAFF
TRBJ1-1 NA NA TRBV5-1 TGCGCCAGCAGCTTGGACCCAGGGAACACTGAAGCTTTCTTT CASSLDPGNTEAFF
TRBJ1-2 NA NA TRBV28 TGTGCCAGCCGAGAGCGATCGAGGGCGCGGGGCTACACCTTC CASRERSRARGYTF
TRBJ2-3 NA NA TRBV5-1 TGCGCCAGCAGCTTGGCCGGGTCACAGTCTCCGCAGTATTTT CASSLAGSQSPQYF
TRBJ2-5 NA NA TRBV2 TGTGCCAGCAGTCCCAGGACTGGAATTCAAGAGACCCAGTACTTC CASSPRTGIQETQYF
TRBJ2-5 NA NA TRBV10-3 TGTGCCATCAGTGAACAAGAGACCCAGTACTTC CAISEQETQYF
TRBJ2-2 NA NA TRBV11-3 TGTGCCAGCAGCTTAGGAGGGAAAAGACCCGGGGAGCTGTTTTTT CASSLGGKRPGELFF
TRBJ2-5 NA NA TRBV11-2 TGTGCCAGCAGCTTAGACCAAGCGGGTGGCCAAGAGACCCAGTACTTC CASSLDQAGGQETQYF